Presented here are 23 T cell receptor beta chains from one specimen sequenced in a study of spatial heterogeneity in lung cancer. The time point is: sample taken at primary tumor resection. The sequenced material consisted of unsorted whole RNA from tumor, nontumor lung or frozen PBMC. TCRdb fed the 5' RACE reads into MiXCR, producing one record per CDR3 protein. In the table there are more than 9,000 distinct CDR3 sequences, approximately 15% of which are singletons. Source: PBMCs, taken at surgery. These receptors came from a male donor with early-stage non-small cell lung cancer.

This clonotype was observed at least ten times. The V call is TRBV28, the J call TRBJ2-2, with 11 bases matching TRBD1. Germline V gene sequence: CDR1 MDHEN, CDR2 SYDVKM. The CDR3 has 14 amino acids. V trimming: 6 bases; J trimming: 7 bases; junction bases outside the gene matches: 4. The CDR3 bases are TGTGCCAGCAGGGACAGGGGGCGCGTCGGGGAGCTGTTTTTT. Translated: CASRDRGRVGELFF.

The chain uses TRBV19 and TRBJ2-5, with TRBD2 matching 14 bases. The CDR3 consists of 18 residues. V lost 0 bases to trimming and J lost 3 bases; unmatched junction nucleotides: 6. Germline V gene data show CDR1 as LNHDA and CDR2 as SQIVND (reference sequence). The CDR3 loop is CASSIEGLAGVGKETQYF. In DNA form, the CDR3 reads TGTGCCAGTAGTATAGAGGGACTAGCGGGAGTTGGAAAAGAGACCCAGTACTTC.

The rearrangement joins TRBV10-3 to TRBJ1-2, with D perhaps matching TRBD1 (6 bases). The germline gives CDR1 ENHRY, CDR2 SYGVKD. CDR3 size: 13 residues. DNA for the CDR3: TGTGCGATGGCACCGGGACAAGACTATGGCTACACCTTC. Residues: CAMAPGQDYGYTF.

This clonotype was recorded once. The CDR3 DNA follows: TGCGCCAGCAGACGGGACAGGGAGGTGACCCAGTACTTC. Protein: CASRRDREVTQYF. The chain couples TRBV5-1 to TRBJ2-5, with 9 bases lining up with TRBD1. J was trimmed by 7 bases and V by 5 bases; bases with no gene match: 6. CDR1 is SGHRS, CDR2 YFSETQ, per germline. The CDR3 has 13 amino acids.

The sample holds a few counts of this clonotype. This chain links TRBV6-2 or TRBV6-3 with TRBJ2-3; 9 bases map to TRBD2. The CDR3 is 14 residues long. The germline V gene encodes CDR1 MNHEY and CDR2 SVGEGT. The V segment lost 10 bases and the J segment 0 bases; nucleotides outside the gene matches: 5. CDR3 nucleotides: TGTGCCACCGAGACTAGCGGCAGCACAGATACGCAGTATTTT. Amino acids: CATETSGSTDTQYF.

This clonotype was found a few times. The chain uses TRBV11-2 and TRBJ2-4; a possible D gene is TRBD1 (5 bases). The CDR3 sequence is 13 residues long. Germline V CDR1 and CDR2: SGHAT, FQNNGV. V was clipped by 1 base and J by 5 bases, with 6 bases between them. CDR3 DNA sequence: TGTGCCAGCAGCTTAGGGGGCCAAAACATTCAGTACTTC. It translates to CASSLGGQNIQYF. Variable domain in full (rest from reference TRBV11-2 and TRBJ2-4): EAGVAQSPRYKIIEKRQSVAFWCNPISGHATLYWYQQILGQGPKLLIQFQNNGVVDDSQLPKDRFSAERLKGVDSTLKIQPAKLEDSAVYLCASSLGGQNIQYFGAGTRLSVL.

This chain uses TRBV20-1 with TRBJ2-3; 8 bases agree with TRBD2. The CDR3 totals 16 residues. Germline V CDR1 and CDR2: DFQATT, SNEGSKA (reference sequence). Unmatched junction bases numbered 14, after V lost 0 bases and J lost 9 bases. The CDR3 protein is CSAREGVWGAGVTQYF. CDR3 DNA: TGCAGTGCTAGAGAGGGGGTGTGGGGAGCGGGAGTCACGCAGTATTTT.

The J gene is TRBJ2-3, the V gene TRBV9; the D is unclear. Germline CDR1 is SGDLS and CDR2 is YYNGEE. V was trimmed by 3 bases and J by 4 bases, leaving 3 bases between them. There are 11 residues in the CDR3. CDR3 sequence (DNA): TGTGCCAGCAGCGCCTCAGATACGCAGTATTTT. Translation gives CASSASDTQYF.

This clonotype was observed at least ten times. This chain uses TRBV6-6 with TRBJ1-6; D is ambiguous. The germline gives CDR1 MNHNY, CDR2 SVGAGI (reference sequence). Trimming cost V 3 bases and J 5 bases, with 8 bases left between them. The CDR3 contains 14 residues. The CDR3 bases are TGTGCCAGCAGTTATGGGAGAGATAATTCACCCCTCCACTTT. This codes for CASSYGRDNSPLHF.

This clonotype has a handful of counts. The V call is TRBV29-1, the J call TRBJ2-2, with D perhaps given as TRBD1 or TRBD2 (5 bases each). Per the germline V gene, CDR1 is SQVTM and CDR2 is ANQGSEA. The CDR3 covers 15 residues. V was clipped by 6 bases and J by 1 base, with 15 bases between them. The CDR3 region is CSVGSGTLNTGELFF. The CDR3 coding sequence is TGCAGCGTAGGGTCCGGGACCCTGAACACCGGGGAGCTGTTTTTT.

The chain is built from TRBV28 and TRBJ2-7; D remains unclear. The V and J ends lost 8 bases and 5 bases respectively, with 19 bases between them. Per germline, CDR1 MDHEN and CDR2 SYDVKM. The CDR3 is made up of 14 amino acids. CDR3 nucleotide sequence: TGTGCCAGCGGAGTGGAACGGCCCGGAGACGAGCAGTACTTC. It encodes CASGVERPGDEQYF.

This clonotype was recorded a few times. The rearrangement joins TRBV7-2 to TRBJ2-3; 8 bases agree with TRBD1. CDR1 is SGHTA, CDR2 FQGNSA, per germline. There are 15 residues in the CDR3. J was trimmed by 5 bases and V by 3 bases; bases with no gene match: 7. This CDR3 reads CASSLIRGLGDTQYF. In DNA, the CDR3 is TGTGCCAGCAGCTTGATCAGGGGGCTGGGAGATACGCAGTATTTT.

This clonotype was observed many times. This chain links TRBV7-3 with TRBJ2-2; D remains unclear. Trimming removed 5 bases at V and 2 bases at J, with 3 bases between. Germline V lookup: CDR1 SGHTA, CDR2 FQGTGA. The CDR3 is 12 residues long. The DNA of the CDR3 is TGTGCCAGCAGCCCAAACACCGGGGAGCTGTTTTTT. This codes for CASSPNTGELFF.

The chain links TRBV5-1 to TRBJ2-3; 10 nucleotides match TRBD2. CDR1 is SGHRS and CDR2 is YFSETQ in the germline V gene. The length of the CDR3 is 15 residues. The J segment lost 3 bases and the V segment lost 2 bases, leaving 3 bases of the junction unmatched. In nucleotides, the CDR3 is TGCGCCAGCAGCTTAGCGGGAGGGCCGACAGATACGCAGTATTTT. It encodes CASSLAGGPTDTQYF. The complete variable domain, with remaining parts taken from reference TRBV5-1 and TRBJ2-3, reads KAGVTQTPRYLIKTRGQQVTLSCSPISGHRSVSWYQQTPGQGLQFLFEYFSETQRNKGNFPGRFSGRQFSNSRSEMNVSTLELGDSALYLCASSLAGGPTDTQYFGPGTRLTVL.

This chain connects TRBV3-1 to TRBJ2-1; TRBD2 agrees at 7 bases. V was pared by 2 bases and J by 2 bases, with 3 bases of the junction left unmatched. Looked up from germline, CDR1 is LGHDT and CDR2 is YNNKEL (reference sequence). The CDR3 is 15 residues long. CDR3 DNA: TGTGCCAGCAGCCAAATAGCGGGTCCCTACAATGAGCAGTTCTTC. Its translation: CASSQIAGPYNEQFF.

The table lists this clonotype with many counts. This chain links TRBV7-2 with TRBJ2-1; D might be TRBD2 (7 bases). Trimming left V 1 base short and J 10 bases short, with 11 bases between. Germline CDR1 is SGHTA and CDR2 is FQGNSA. CDR3 length: 13 residues. CDR3 in DNA: TGTGCCAGCAGCTTAGTGGGGGGGCGGGAGCAGTTCTTC. Translated, it gives CASSLVGGREQFF. Variable domain in full (rest from reference TRBV7-2 and TRBJ2-1): GAGVSQSPSNKVTEKGKDVELRCDPISGHTALYWYRQSLGQGLEFLIYFQGNSAPDKSGLPSDRFSAERTGGSVSTLTIQRTQQEDSAVYLCASSLVGGREQFFGPGTRLTVL.

This clonotype was counted many times. The J gene is TRBJ2-6, the V gene TRBV20-1; tentative D call: TRBD2 (5 bases). Trimming pared 4 bases from V and 2 bases from J, leaving 12 bases between. The CDR3 loop spans 15 amino acids. The germline V gene encodes CDR1 DFQATT and CDR2 SNEGSKA (reference sequence). The CDR3 reads CSATEAVTGANVLTF. DNA for the CDR3: TGCAGTGCTACCGAAGCGGTAACTGGGGCCAACGTCCTGACTTTC.

This chain uses TRBV5-1 with TRBJ2-7, with TRBD2 matching over 12 bases. The V gene end was trimmed by 4 bases and the J gene end by 6 bases; junction bases not matched to a gene: 2. Germline V CDR1 and CDR2: SGHRS, YFSETQ. The CDR3 is made up of 13 amino acids. CDR3 protein: CASSRTSGIEQYF. Here the CDR3 DNA reads TGCGCCAGCAGCCGGACTAGCGGGATCGAGCAGTACTTC.

In this sample, this clonotype turned up many times. The chain recombines TRBV9 with TRBJ2-7; TRBD2 is a possible D gene (7 bases). The CDR3 sequence is 14 residues long. CDR1 SGDLS and CDR2 YYNGEE come from the germline V gene. Trimming left V 3 bases short and J 3 bases short, with 13 bases between. CDR3: CASSARGGNYEQYF. In DNA form, the CDR3 reads TGTGCCAGCAGCGCTAGGGGGGGAAACTACGAGCAGTACTTC. The full variable domain, in which reference TRBV9 and TRBJ2-7 provide the parts outside the CDR3, is DSGVTQTPKHLITATGQRVTLRCSPRSGDLSVYWYQQSLDQGLQFLIQYYNGEERAKGNILERFSAQQFPDLHSELNLSSLELGDSALYFCASSARGGNYEQYFGPGTRLTVT.

This clonotype was seen a few times. The gene calls are TRBV27 and TRBJ1-5; weak D call: TRBD1 (6 bases). The CDR3 has 18 residues. Trimming pared 4 bases from V and 0 bases from J, leaving 19 bases between. The germline V gene encodes CDR1 MNHEY and CDR2 SMNVEV (reference sequence). The CDR3 nucleotides read TGTGCCAGCAGTTCCCTCGCAGGGGACGGATATAGCAATCAGCCCCAGCATTTT. This translates into CASSSLAGDGYSNQPQHF.

This clonotype was recorded at least ten times. V is TRBV20-1 and J is TRBJ1-5; D unresolved. Germline CDR1 is DFQATT and CDR2 is SNEGSKA (reference sequence). The V end lost 3 bases, the J end lost 0 bases, and 15 bases lay between the germline ends. The CDR3 spans 16 residues. The CDR3 DNA reads TGCAGTGCTAGTATCGGCAGACCTAATAGCAATCAGCCCCAGCATTTT. Protein product: CSASIGRPNSNQPQHF.

This clonotype has just a few counts. V usage is TRBV7-3 and J usage is TRBJ2-1; 13 nucleotides line up with TRBD2. CDR1 is SGHTA, CDR2 FQGTGA, per germline. V trimming: 5 bases; J trimming: 8 bases; junction bases outside the gene matches: 9. The CDR3 sequence is 16 residues long. Here the CDR3 reads CASSPVGLAGAHEQFF. The CDR3, as DNA: TGTGCCAGCAGCCCCGTTGGACTAGCGGGAGCCCATGAGCAGTTCTTC.

V usage is TRBV28 and J usage is TRBJ2-3; D is unclear. Germline V CDR1 and CDR2: MDHEN, SYDVKM. V was pared by 8 bases and J by 4 bases, with 13 bases between. The CDR3 has 13 residues. The CDR3 loop reads CASEDRNSDTQYF. In DNA, the CDR3 is TGTGCCAGCGAGGATCGGAACTCAGATACGCAGTATTTT.